A single T cell receptor beta chain is shown here with its context. Its target is unknown. Germline V gives CDR1 SGHTA, CDR2 FQGNSA. The CDR3 extends over 15 amino acids. J gave up 5 bases and V 3 bases, and 8 bases lay outside the gene matches. Treatment of the sample: approximately nine-day PBMC culture with coronavirus spike peptide pools or control peptides (ViraFEST assay). There were positive PCR dates ranging from March to December 2020, all predating US Alpha, Beta and Delta variants. Sequencing of cultured CD4+ T cell DNA used the Oncomine TCR Beta short-read assay. Cultured CD4+ T cells yielded the extracted genomic DNA. MiXCR, run by TCRdb on the PCR reads, gives a single entry per CDR3 protein. This table has approximately 7,400 distinct CDR3 sequences, 73% appearing once. This entry belongs to a study of vaccination and CD4 T cells after COVID-19. Looking at the study overall: Collection of post-COVID samples occurred a median about 100 days after diagnosis, spanning a range of 35 to 161. Post-vaccine specimens were obtained a median 72 days after dose two (range 14 to 241).

Sequencing used CD4+ T cells from blood, cultured in vitro. The J gene is TRBJ1-2, the V gene TRBV7-2, with 8 bases matching TRBD1. This TCR came from a human donor who had recovered from COVID-19. CDR3 loop: CASSLRQGRAYGYTF. The CDR3 DNA is TGTGCCAGCAGCTTGAGACAGGGGAGGGCTTATGGCTACACCTTC.